Listed below are T cell receptor beta chains from one sample, sequenced in a study of shared clonotypes between healthy human individuals. Sequencing was performed with immunoSEQ multiplex PCR; in TCRdb, only in-frame clones are kept and a portion is missing. The table includes over 2,000,000 clones, approximately 92% detected once. Specimen: naive CD8+ T cells from PBMCs. These receptors were taken from a man aged 18 to 30 in good health. Some clones in this sample may be carry-over from other donors' samples. Each CDR3 is given with its conserved first and last residue. The D gene is left open where the match is weak. A row's size may be missing; if present it is once, few, many or a size class.

once	TRBV28	TRBJ2-3	NA	TGTGCCAGCAGTTTCCCAGTAAAAGCAGATACGCAGTATTTT	CASSFPVKADTQYF
once	TRBV27	TRBJ1-5	NA	TGTGCCAGCAGCCCGGGAGGGTATAGCAATCAGCCCCAGCATTTT	CASSPGGYSNQPQHF
NA	TRBV27	TRBJ1-1	NA	TGTGCCAGCAGGTCCGACGGGGAGGGGACGAACACTGAAGCTTTCTTT	CASRSDGEGTNTEAFF
NA	TRBV15	TRBJ2-7	NA	TGTGCCACCAGCAGGGACAGAAACTCCTACGAGCAGTACTTC	CATSRDRNSYEQYF
few	TRBV9	TRBJ1-2	NA	TGTGCCAGCAGCGTCCGGGCAGGAGGTACCGGATCCTATGGCTACACCTTC	CASSVRAGGTGSYGYTF
NA	TRBV9	TRBJ1-2	TRBD1	TGTGCCAGCAGCGAATCCGGGACAGGGGCAGCTAACTATGGCTACACCTTC	CASSESGTGAANYGYTF
NA	TRBV28	TRBJ2-7	NA	TGTGCCAGCAGTTTATTGGCTGACGGTTTCTCCTACGAGCAGTACTTC	CASSLLADGFSYEQYF
NA	TRBV27	TRBJ2-2	TRBD2	TGTGCCAGCAGTTTATCGGGACTAGCAAGGACCGGGGAGCTGTTTTTT	CASSLSGLARTGELFF
NA	TRBV27	TRBJ1-5	NA	TGTGCCAGCAGTCCCCTTTTCAGGGACCTTTTAAGGCAGCCCCAGCATTTT	CASSPLFRDLLRQPQHF
NA	TRBV27	TRBJ2-5	NA	TGTGCCAGCAGTTGGGCCCCTCACAGGGCGGGAGAGACCCAGTACTTC	CASSWAPHRAGETQYF
NA	TRBV27	TRBJ2-7	NA	TGTGCCAGCAGTGGATATAAAACAGGGTACGAGCAGTACTTC	CASSGYKTGYEQYF
NA	TRBV30	TRBJ1-2	TRBD1	TGTGCCTGGTTCGGGGGGGTAGGGACAGCGGGCTACACCTTC	CAWFGGVGTAGYTF
NA	TRBV30	TRBJ1-1	NA	TGTGCCTGGAGTACGAGAGCCACTGAAGCTTTCTTT	CAWSTRATEAFF
NA	TRBV7-9	TRBJ2-7	NA	TGTGCCAGCAGCGGTCCGCTACACTACGAGCAGTACTTC	CASSGPLHYEQYF
NA	TRBV5-4	TRBJ2-1	TRBD2	TGTGCCAGCAGCTATCCTCTAGCGGGAGACTACAATGAGCAGTTCTTC	CASSYPLAGDYNEQFF
NA	TRBV7-6	TRBJ2-1	NA	TGTGCCAGCAGCTTAGTTGCGGTCCCCTACAATGAGCAGTTCTTC	CASSLVAVPYNEQFF
NA	TRBV19	TRBJ1-5	NA	TGTGCCAGTAGTATGCGGGGGGGGCAGCCCCAGCATTTT	CASSMRGGQPQHF
NA	TRBV6-5	TRBJ2-7	NA	TGTGCCAGCAGTCCCTACCCCCGAAGCTCCTACGAGCAGTACTTC	CASSPYPRSSYEQYF
NA	TRBV7-2	TRBJ1-5	NA	TGTGCCAGCAGCTTAGTCGGTCCAGGGCTCGTTAATCAGCCCCAGCATTTT	CASSLVGPGLVNQPQHF
NA	TRBV5-4	TRBJ2-3	TRBD2	TGTGCCAGCAGTCATAAGCGGGAGGTAACAGATACGCAGTATTTT	CASSHKREVTDTQYF
NA	TRBV7-9	TRBJ2-1	TRBD1	TGTGCCAGCAGCTTGGGACAGGTCAATGAGCAGTTCTTC	CASSLGQVNEQFF
once	TRBV27	TRBJ2-3	NA	TGTGCCAGCAAAATCTCCAGTGGGTTCTTCGCAGATACGCAGTATTTT	CASKISSGFFADTQYF
NA	TRBV19	TRBJ2-3	TRBD2	TGTGCCAGTAGTATACTACCCTTAGCGGGAGGGGAGGGAGATACGCAGTATTTT	CASSILPLAGGEGDTQYF
NA	TRBV7-9	TRBJ1-5	NA	TGTGCCAGCAGCTTAGCGGATTCGGGTTCTGGGCCCCAGCATTTT	CASSLADSGSGPQHF
NA	TRBV19	TRBJ1-1	NA	TGTGCCAGTAGTATTTCCGATAGCGGGACTGAAGCTTTCTTT	CASSISDSGTEAFF
once	TRBV29-1	TRBJ2-7	NA	TGCAGCGTTGGGTGGGTTACAGACGCGTTCTACGAGCAGTACTTC	CSVGWVTDAFYEQYF
NA	TRBV29-1	TRBJ2-3	NA	TGCAGCGTCAGTACGCAGTATTTT	CSVSTQYF
NA	TRBV21-1	TRBJ1-2	NA	TGTGCCAGCAGCACGCTGGAGGGGTGTGGCGGCTACACCTTC	CASSTLEGCGGYTF
NA	TRBV7-3	TRBJ2-1	TRBD1	TGTGCCAGCAGCCTTGGACAGGGGGCTATCAATGAGCAGTTCTTC	CASSLGQGAINEQFF
once	TRBV5-6	TRBJ2-7	TRBD1	TGTGCCAGCAGCCTAGGGACAGGGACCGTCGAGCAGTACTTC	CASSLGTGTVEQYF
NA	TRBV7-3	TRBJ2-1	NA	TGTGCCAGCAGCTCCGTGGGGAATGAGCAGTTCTTC	CASSSVGNEQFF
NA	TRBV6-5	TRBJ1-1	NA	TGTGCCAGCAGTTACTCTGGCCCCTACCTGAACACTGAAGCTTTCTTT	CASSYSGPYLNTEAFF
NA	TRBV7-2	TRBJ2-7	TRBD2	TGTGCCAGCAGCCTACTAGCGGGAGACCCCTACGAGCAGTACTTC	CASSLLAGDPYEQYF
NA	TRBV29-1	TRBJ1-1	NA	TGCAGCGCGGAGGGGGGGCGGAACACTGAAGCTTTCTTT	CSAEGGRNTEAFF
few	TRBV27	TRBJ1-5	TRBD1	TGTGCCAGCAGTTTACAGGGGGCTAGCAATCAGCCCCAGCATTTT	CASSLQGASNQPQHF
NA	TRBV4-1	TRBJ1-5	NA	TGCGCCAGCAGCCATATTGGGGTTCAGCCCCAGCATTTT	CASSHIGVQPQHF
once	TRBV4-1	TRBJ2-7	TRBD1	TGCGCCAGCAGCTTTCAACAGGGGGCAGTTTACGAGCAGTACTTC	CASSFQQGAVYEQYF
NA	TRBV7-3	TRBJ2-7	NA	TGTGCCAGCAGCTCCCGGGACGGTGGCGCCTACGAGCAGTACTTC	CASSSRDGGAYEQYF
NA	TRBV9	TRBJ2-1	TRBD1	TGTGCCAGCAGCTATAGGACAGGGCAGTACAATGAGCAGTTCTTC	CASSYRTGQYNEQFF
NA	TRBV19	TRBJ2-7	TRBD2	TGTGCCAGTAGTATGGGACTAGTTCGCTACGAGCAGTACTTC	CASSMGLVRYEQYF
NA	TRBV6-1	TRBJ2-1	NA	TGTGCCAGCAGTGACCACGACGAGTTCTTC	CASSDHDEFF
once	TRBV5-1	TRBJ2-5	TRBD2	TGCGCCAGCAGGGAGGGACTAGCGGGAGCCACCGGGGAGACCCAGTACTTC	CASREGLAGATGETQYF
NA	TRBV16	TRBJ2-2	TRBD1	TGTGCCAGCAGCCAATCGAGGGACAGGGTCTACACCGGGGAGCTGTTTTTT	CASSQSRDRVYTGELFF
NA	TRBV5-3	TRBJ2-7	TRBD1	TGTGCCAGAAGCTATCGACAGGGGGCCTACGAGCAGTACTTC	CARSYRQGAYEQYF
NA	TRBV9	TRBJ2-6	TRBD1	TGTGCCAGCAGCAACCAGGGGGCTGGGGCCAACGTCCTGACTTTC	CASSNQGAGANVLTF
NA	TRBV11-2	TRBJ2-5	TRBD2	TGTGCCAGCAGCTTAGAAGCGGGAGTTATAGAGACCCAGTACTTC	CASSLEAGVIETQYF
NA	TRBV19	TRBJ2-7	TRBD1	TGTGCCAGTAGTATTGCGACGGACAGGCGGTACGAGCAGTACTTC	CASSIATDRRYEQYF
NA	TRBV14	TRBJ2-1	TRBD2	TGTGCCAGCAGCCCACGACTAGCAGTATACAATGAGCAGTTCTTC	CASSPRLAVYNEQFF
NA	TRBV28	TRBJ2-7	NA	TGTGCCAGCAGTTCAAGGGGCCCCTACGAGCAGTACTTC	CASSSRGPYEQYF
NA	TRBV5-6	TRBJ1-2	NA	TGTGCCAGCAGCAACAGAGACGGAAGTTACACCTTC	CASSNRDGSYTF
NA	TRBV27	TRBJ1-1	TRBD1	TGTGCCAGCGGGACCTCCGGGACAGGGGGCTTGGGCACTGAAGCTTTCTTT	CASGTSGTGGLGTEAFF
NA	TRBV7-9	TRBJ2-4	TRBD1	TGTGCCAGCAGCTTACTTCAGGGGGCGGAAAACATTCAGTACTTC	CASSLLQGAENIQYF
NA	TRBV4-1	TRBJ2-3	NA	TGCGCCAGCAGCCAGAAGGGTACGCAGTATTTT	CASSQKGTQYF
NA	TRBV6-1	TRBJ1-1	NA	TGTGCCAGCAGTCTAGGGATGCAGGAAGCTTTCTTT	CASSLGMQEAFF
NA	TRBV12-5	TRBJ2-1	TRBD1	TGTGCTAGTAAGGACAGGGTTGGGAATGAGCAGTTCTTC	CASKDRVGNEQFF
NA	TRBV29-1	TRBJ2-7	TRBD1	TGCAGCGTTGATGGACAGGGACCAACCTACGAGCAGTACTTC	CSVDGQGPTYEQYF
NA	TRBV2	TRBJ1-6	NA	TGTGCCAGCTGGGGAGGGGCGATTTCACCCCTCCACTTT	CASWGGAISPLHF
NA	TRBV13	TRBJ2-7	NA	TGTGCCAGCAGCCCGCCCGGGGTAAGCTCCTACGAGCAGTACTTC	CASSPPGVSSYEQYF
NA	TRBV15	TRBJ2-1	NA	TGTGCCACCAGCAGAGATGCGGGTAATGAGCAGTTCTTC	CATSRDAGNEQFF
NA	TRBV10-1	TRBJ2-7	NA	TGCGCCAGCAGTGAGTCGGGTCATTTCTACGAGCAGTACTTC	CASSESGHFYEQYF